Listed below are T cell receptor beta chains from one sample, sequenced in a study of CXCR3-negative and CXCR3-positive naive CD8 T cells. TCRdb reanalyzed the 5' RACE reads, giving one entry per CDR3 protein sequence and no DNA. The sample has more than 100,000 distinct CDR3 sequences; the top ten hold roughly 0.39%. Sequencing was done on a sample of naive CXCR3+ CD8+ T cells from blood. The receptor set was obtained from a human donor in good health. Some clones in this sample may be carry-over from other donors' samples. Each CDR3 is given with its conserved first and last residue.

TRBV29-1,TRBJ2-1,CSVEGGGRDNEQFF
TRBV5-1,TRBJ2-3,CASSLEAGTDTQYF
TRBV4-3,TRBJ2-7,CASSQTRQNSYEQYF
TRBV4-1,TRBJ2-7,CASSQVVQGLTYEQYF
TRBV28,TRBJ2-3,CASNAGTQGVFADTQYF
TRBV7-6,TRBJ2-3,CASSPSGGADTQYF
TRBV15,TRBJ2-1,CATSGLTMNEQFF
TRBV30,TRBJ2-1,CAWSPSRGNEQFF
TRBV25-1,TRBJ1-2,CASSPIAGGYTF
TRBV6-2/TRBV6-3,TRBJ2-7,CASSYGPYEQYF
TRBV25-1,TRBJ2-1,CASHRTGKDEQFF
TRBV28,TRBJ2-7,CASSLQLAVSYEQYF
TRBV7-3,TRBJ2-3,CATPLGSTDTQYF
TRBV11-2,TRBJ2-5,CASSLAGGPQETQHF
TRBV29-1,TRBJ2-7,CSVIIRDPYEQYF
TRBV29-1,TRBJ2-2,CSVEYGANTGELFF
TRBV7-9,TRBJ2-6,CASTWASGANVLTF
TRBV9,TRBJ2-7,CASSVGGTAHEQYF
TRBV20-1,TRBJ2-1,CSARSFGQVILDEQFF
TRBV25-1,TRBJ2-1,CASTGTGGIYEQFF
TRBV20-1,TRBJ2-7,CSASLYDRGYEQYF
TRBV12-3/TRBV12-4,TRBJ2-1,CASIQAGGPYNEQFF
TRBV29-1,TRBJ2-3,CSVAGGRSTDTQYF
TRBV5-4,TRBJ2-5,CASSRAALAWGETQYF
TRBV7-6,TRBJ2-5,CASSQLAGGVTQYF
TRBV4-3,TRBJ2-7,CASSQERTGGFEQYF
TRBV7-9,TRBJ1-1,CASSFANRAEDTEAFF
TRBV29-1,TRBJ1-1,CSVELAGWDEAFF
TRBV9,TRBJ2-7,CASPRKRICSYEQYF
TRBV11-1,TRBJ2-7,CASSLGALTSYEQYF
TRBV29-1,TRBJ2-2,CSALGTKAGELFF
TRBV5-1,TRBJ2-1,CASSLDLGSYNEQFF
TRBV29-1,TRBJ2-1,CSVELSHEQFF
TRBV7-7,TRBJ2-7,CASSSGAGSSYEQYF
TRBV4-1,TRBJ2-3,CASSTVLRQGRTDTQYF
TRBV18,TRBJ1-1,CASSPLKFEGQGNPNTEAFF
TRBV9,TRBJ2-1,CASSGYSGDYNEQFF
TRBV28,TRBJ2-1,CASSLSLAGPLAEQFF
TRBV29-1,TRBJ1-2,CSVSGTGVGWDYGYTF
TRBV7-6,TRBJ2-1,CASSPPRGNEQFF
TRBV27,TRBJ2-2,CASSSLSGSGTGELFF
TRBV7-9,TRBJ2-6,CASSLGSSGANVLTF
TRBV4-3,TRBJ2-2,CASSQDDSYTGELFF
TRBV5-1,TRBJ2-5,CASSLLTSYKETQYF
TRBV5-1,TRBJ2-1,CASSLWGPSGMGSYNEQFF
TRBV29-1,TRBJ2-7,CSVGTSGYEQYF
TRBV5-1,TRBJ1-2,CASSPSPATGAYGYTF
TRBV7-3,TRBJ2-1,CASSLLGTGVTTSSYNEQFF
TRBV12-3/TRBV12-4,TRBJ1-1,CASRDGFNTEAFF
TRBV12-3/TRBV12-4,TRBJ2-2,CASSLAPQRDTGELFF
TRBV27,TRBJ2-1,CASSLVGGEQFF
TRBV19,TRBJ2-1,CASSIGLVVYNEQFF
TRBV29-1,TRBJ2-7,CSVEVFRSSSEQYF